This TCR beta chain was sequenced in a study of siplizumab effects on memory and regulatory T cells. General study results and limits: Alloreactive sequences tracing back to unstimulated CD4+ memory cells were significantly reduced by siplizumab. A minor fraction of alloreactive clones, and no more, mapped to unstimulated subsets. Roughly 80-96% of proliferating clones (CD4+ or CD8+) could not be assigned a naive or memory phenotype.

Assays examined about 100,000 TCR templates per sample. Produced via immunoSEQ multiplex PCR; TCRdb's table is partial and in-frame only. The table includes approximately 100,000 clones, around 93% detected once. Note on this clone: Its target is unknown.

The CDR3 runs to 11 residues. Germline assignment: CDR1 MNHEY and CDR2 SMNVEV (reference sequence). V was cut by 11 bases and J by 2 bases, with 9 bases left in between. The sample comprised non-Treg CD4+ T cells sorted from blood. This receptor was taken from a human donor in good health. The chain is built from TRBV27 and TRBJ1-2, with D uncertain. The CDR3 sequence: CAAMKNYGYTF. CDR3 DNA: TGTGCCGCAATGAAAAACTATGGCTACACCTTC.